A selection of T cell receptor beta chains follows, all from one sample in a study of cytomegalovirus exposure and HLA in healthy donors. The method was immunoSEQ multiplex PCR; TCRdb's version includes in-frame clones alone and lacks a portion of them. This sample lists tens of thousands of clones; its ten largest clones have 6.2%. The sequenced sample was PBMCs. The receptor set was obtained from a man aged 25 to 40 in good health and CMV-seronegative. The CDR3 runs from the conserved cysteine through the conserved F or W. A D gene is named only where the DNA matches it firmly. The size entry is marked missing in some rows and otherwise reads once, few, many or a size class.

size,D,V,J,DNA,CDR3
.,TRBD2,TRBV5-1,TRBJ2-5,TGCGCCAGCGGTCCGGGAGGGAGAGACGGAGAGACCCAGTACTTC,CASGPGGRDGETQYF
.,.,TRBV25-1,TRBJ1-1,TGTGCCAGCAGTGGGGTTCACAGGAACACTGAAGCTTTCTTT,CASSGVHRNTEAFF
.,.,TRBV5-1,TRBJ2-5,TGCGCCAGCAGCGGGCTCGATGGGGAGACCCAGTACTTC,CASSGLDGETQYF
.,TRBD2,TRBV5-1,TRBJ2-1,TGCGCCAGCAGCGCAGGACTAGCGGGAGGGTCCAATGAGCAGTTCTTC,CASSAGLAGGSNEQFF
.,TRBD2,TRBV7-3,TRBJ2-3,TGTGCCAGCAGCATAACGGGGGGGCTAGATACGCAGTATTTT,CASSITGGLDTQYF
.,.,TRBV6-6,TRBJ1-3,TGTGCCAGCAGTTACGACACCCACTCTGGAAACACCATATATTTT,CASSYDTHSGNTIYF
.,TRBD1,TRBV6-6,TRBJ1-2,TGTGCCAGCAGCGATCCGGGACAGGGGAACTATGGCTACACCTTC,CASSDPGQGNYGYTF
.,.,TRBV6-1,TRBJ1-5,TGTGCCAGCAGTCCGAGGTCTTCTAGCAATCAGCCCCAGCATTTT,CASSPRSSSNQPQHF
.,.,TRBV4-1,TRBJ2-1,TGCGCCAGCAGCCAAGAAACCCCTAGGAACAATGAGCAGTTCTTC,CASSQETPRNNEQFF
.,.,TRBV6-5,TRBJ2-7,TGTGCCAGCAGTTTCGGGGACACGGCCTACGAGCAGTACTTC,CASSFGDTAYEQYF
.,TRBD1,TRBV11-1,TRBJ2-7,TGTGCCAGCAGCCCGAGACAGGGGGCGCTTAACGAGCAGTACTTC,CASSPRQGALNEQYF
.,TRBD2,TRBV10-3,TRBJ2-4,TGTGCCATCAGTGAGGGTGTAGCGGGGGGGTACAAAAACATTCAGTACTTC,CAISEGVAGGYKNIQYF
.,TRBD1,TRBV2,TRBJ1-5,TGTGCCAGCAGGGAAGACAGGGTCAATCAGCCCCAGCATTTT,CASREDRVNQPQHF
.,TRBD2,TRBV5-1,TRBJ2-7,TGCGCCAGCAGCAGGGGAGGGCTATCCGCCTACGAGCAGTACTTC,CASSRGGLSAYEQYF
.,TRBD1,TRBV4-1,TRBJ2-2,TGCGCCAGCAGCCAAGAGCCCGGGACAGCAAACACCGGGGAGCTGTTTTTT,CASSQEPGTANTGELFF
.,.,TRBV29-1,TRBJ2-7,TGCAGCGTTCCCGGCCAGAAAGGGGCCTACGAGCAGTACTTC,CSVPGQKGAYEQYF
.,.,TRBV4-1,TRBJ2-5,TGCGCCAGCAGCCAAGTACGGGTGGAGACCCAGTACTTC,CASSQVRVETQYF
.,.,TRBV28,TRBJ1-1,TGTGCCAGCAGGGGGGACTGGAACACTGAAGCTTTCTTT,CASRGDWNTEAFF
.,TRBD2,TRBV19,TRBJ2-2,TGTGCCAGTAGTATGGGAGGGGCGTACACCGGGGAGCTGTTTTTT,CASSMGGAYTGELFF
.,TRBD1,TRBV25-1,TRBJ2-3,TGTGCCAGCACCAGGGACAGAGAGGGAAGCACAGATACGCAGTATTTT,CASTRDREGSTDTQYF
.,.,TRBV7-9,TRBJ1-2,TGTGCCAGCAGCTTAGGTCAGGGGAACAACTATGGCTACACCTTC,CASSLGQGNNYGYTF
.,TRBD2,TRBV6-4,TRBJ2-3,TGTGCCAGCAGTGAACTAGCGGGAACCACAGATACGCAGTATTTT,CASSELAGTTDTQYF
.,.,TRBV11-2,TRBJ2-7,TGTGCCAGCAGCTTAGCATACGAGCAGTACTTC,CASSLAYEQYF
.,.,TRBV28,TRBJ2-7,TGTGCCAGCAACACAGGGTCGAGCTCCTACGAGCAGTACTTC,CASNTGSSSYEQYF
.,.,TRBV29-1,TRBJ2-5,TGCAGCGTTGGCACCTCGGGAGAGACCCAGTACTTC,CSVGTSGETQYF
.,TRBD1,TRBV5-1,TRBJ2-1,TGCGCCAGCAGCTTGTCGCCAGGGGGCCTCAATGAGCAGTTCTTC,CASSLSPGGLNEQFF
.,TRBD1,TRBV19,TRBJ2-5,TGTGCCAGTAGAAGACAGGGGGAAGAGACCCAGTACTTC,CASRRQGEETQYF
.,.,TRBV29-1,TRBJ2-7,TGCAGCGTTGAAGACAACAGCTACGAGCAGTACTTC,CSVEDNSYEQYF
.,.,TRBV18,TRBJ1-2,TGTGCCAGCTCACGGGGGGGTTTTGAGGGCTACACCTTC,CASSRGGFEGYTF
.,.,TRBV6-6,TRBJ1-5,TGTGCCAGCAGTTACTCACGCGGACAGCATTTT,CASSYSRGQHF
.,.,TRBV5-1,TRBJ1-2,TGCGCCAGCAGCCCGGAGGTGTTACGGGCGTCTGGCTACACCTTC,CASSPEVLRASGYTF
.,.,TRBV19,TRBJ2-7,TGTGCCAGTAGTATAGCCCGCGGTGACGAGCAGTACTTC,CASSIARGDEQYF
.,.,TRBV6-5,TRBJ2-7,TGTGCCAGCAGTTACTCCCAGGCGAGCTCCTACGAGCAGTACTTC,CASSYSQASSYEQYF
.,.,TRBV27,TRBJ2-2,TGTGCCAGCAGTTTATATCCAGGAACCGGGGAGCTGTTTTTT,CASSLYPGTGELFF
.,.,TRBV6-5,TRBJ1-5,TGTGCCAGCAGCTCAAACAGGGATCAGCCCCAGCATTTT,CASSSNRDQPQHF
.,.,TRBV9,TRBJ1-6,TGTGCCAGCAGCGAACAGGGCCCGGGGAATTCACCCCTCCACTTT,CASSEQGPGNSPLHF
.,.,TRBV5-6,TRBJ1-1,TGTGCCGGGAGCGCAGGTAACACTGAAGCTTTCTTT,CAGSAGNTEAFF
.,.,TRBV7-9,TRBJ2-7,TGTGCCAGCAGCTTAGCCTCCGGGGATCTGACCGAGCAGTACTTC,CASSLASGDLTEQYF
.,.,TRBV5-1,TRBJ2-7,TGCGCCAGCAGCTTGTGGGCAGGGGATTACCACGAGCAGTACTTC,CASSLWAGDYHEQYF
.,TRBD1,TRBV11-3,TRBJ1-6,TGTGCCAGCAGCAAATCTACCGGGACAGGGAGTGGGGCCCTCCCCTTT,CASSKSTGTGSGALPF
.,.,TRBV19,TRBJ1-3,TGTGCCAGTAGTAAAGGACACAGCTCTGGAAACACCATATATTTT,CASSKGHSSGNTIYF
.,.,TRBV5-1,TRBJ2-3,TGCGCCAGCAGCTTGGTCCCAGACAGATTCACAGATACGCAGTATTTT,CASSLVPDRFTDTQYF
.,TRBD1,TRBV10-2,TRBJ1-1,TGCGCCAGCAGTGATACGACAGGGTTGGACACTGAAGCTTTCTTT,CASSDTTGLDTEAFF
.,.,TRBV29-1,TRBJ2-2,TGCAGCGTTGTCTTCGGGACAATAGCTACCGGGGAGCTGTTTTTT,CSVVFGTIATGELFF
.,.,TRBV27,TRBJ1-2,TGTGCCAGCAGTTCGAGGCCCCCTAACTATGGCTACACCTTC,CASSSRPPNYGYTF
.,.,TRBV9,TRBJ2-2,TGTGCCAGCAGCGTAGCCGCAGGGGCCGGGGAGCTGTTTTTT,CASSVAAGAGELFF
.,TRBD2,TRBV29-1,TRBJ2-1,TGCAGCGTTAGGGGACAGGGGGTTTCGACTAGCGGGAGGGCCGGGTCCGACAATGAGCAGTTCTTC,CSVRGQGVSTSGRAGSDNEQFF
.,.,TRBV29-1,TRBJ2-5,TGCAGCGTTGAACCCCGTCAGACGGGGGAGCAAGAGACCCAGTACTTC,CSVEPRQTGEQETQYF
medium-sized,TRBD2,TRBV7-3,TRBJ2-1,TGTGCCAGCAGCTTTGCTAGCGGGGGGCTCAATGAGCAGTTCTTC,CASSFASGGLNEQFF
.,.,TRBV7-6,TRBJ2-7,TGTGCCAGCAGCACTCAGGGGTACGAGCAGTACTTC,CASSTQGYEQYF
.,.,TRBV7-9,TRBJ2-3,TGTGCCAGCAGTTCCTTTGATACGCAGTATTTT,CASSSFDTQYF
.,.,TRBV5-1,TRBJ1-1,TGCGCCAGCAGCTTGGACTTCGGGTTTGAAGCTTTCTTT,CASSLDFGFEAFF
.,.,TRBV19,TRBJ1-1,TGTGCCAGTAGTATAGAGGGGGCGGCAGAAGCTTTCTTT,CASSIEGAAEAFF
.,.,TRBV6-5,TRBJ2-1,TGTGCCAGCAGTTACTCCCGGACTTTTAACAATGAGCAGTTCTTC,CASSYSRTFNNEQFF
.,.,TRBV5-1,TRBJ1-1,TGCGCCAGCAGCTTAGCGGGTCGAGGAAACACTGAAGCTTTCTTT,CASSLAGRGNTEAFF
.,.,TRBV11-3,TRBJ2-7,TGTGCCAGCAGCTTCCAGGGTTCGGAGCAGTACTTC,CASSFQGSEQYF
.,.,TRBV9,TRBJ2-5,TGTGCCAGCAGCGTAGGGGTGCGGGTGGAGAACCAGTACTTC,CASSVGVRVENQYF
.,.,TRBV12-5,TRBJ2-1,TGTGCTAGTGGTTTACCTAGCAGTTTTGAGCAGTTCTTC,CASGLPSSFEQFF